The next 24 T cell receptor beta chains were all read from a single sample in a study of STAT5B mutations in CD4+ large granular lymphocyte leukemia. Method: immunoSEQ multiplex PCR; TCRdb's copy keeps in-frame clones and lacks some. The table records around 10,000 clones, roughly four fifths of them present only once. The sequencing sample was made of PBMCs. These receptors all come from a man in his sixties with CD4+ T-cell large granular lymphocyte leukemia.

V and J are TRBV6-5 and TRBJ1-5; D may be TRBD1 (5 bases). Trimming cost V 0 bases and J 7 bases, with 7 bases left between them. Germline-derived CDR1 and CDR2 are MNHEY and SVGAGI. This CDR3 spans 13 amino acids. The CDR3 sequence: CASSYSWGQPQHF. The DNA for the CDR3 is TGTGCCAGCAGTTACTCTTGGGGGCAGCCCCAGCATTTT.

This clone occurred once. This sequence joins TRBV19 and TRBJ1-1; TRBD1 might be the D (6 bases). V lost 7 bases to trimming and J lost 4 bases, with 19 bases between them. Germline V gene lookup returns CDR1 LNHDA and CDR2 SQIVND (reference sequence). The CDR3 runs to 15 residues. DNA for the CDR3: TGTGCCAGTAACCTCGTGGGGGGCGAGGGCACTGAAGCTTTCTTT. This sequence encodes CASNLVGGEGTEAFF.

V and J are TRBV27 and TRBJ1-5, with 9 nucleotides matching TRBD1. V lost 6 bases, J lost 6 bases, and 6 bases stayed unmatched. The germline V gene encodes CDR1 MNHEY and CDR2 SMNVEV (reference sequence). CDR3 length equals 14 residues. The CDR3 coding sequence is TGTGCCAGCAGCTGGACAGGGGAGGTTCAGCCCCAGCATTTT. As protein: CASSWTGEVQPQHF.

This clone was recorded only once. The chain recombines TRBV19 with TRBJ2-1; tentative D call: TRBD1 (5 bases). This CDR3 is 14 amino acids long. V was pared by 2 bases and J by 6 bases, with 11 bases between. Germline CDR1 and CDR2: LNHDA and SQIVND (reference sequence). CDR3 DNA sequence: TGTGCCAGTAGTATACAGGGAATCAGCAATGAGCAGTTCTTC. Its protein is CASSIQGISNEQFF.

The chain uses TRBV28 and TRBJ2-7; D possibly uses TRBD1 or TRBD2 (5 bases each). Per germline, CDR1 MDHEN and CDR2 SYDVKM. With 6 bases removed from V and 6 bases from J, the gap between germline ends came to 21 bases. There are 15 residues in the CDR3. The CDR3 protein is CASRETGRTSGEQYF. The CDR3 bases are TGTGCCAGCAGAGAGACGGGACGAACCTCCGGCGAGCAGTACTTC.

This clone was counted between two and nine times. The genes are TRBV29-1 and TRBJ1-2; D might be TRBD1 (5 bases). Trimming removed 3 bases from V and 5 bases from J, with 22 bases in between. CDR1 and CDR2 (germline): SQVTM, ANQGSEA. The CDR3 extends over 16 amino acids. The CDR3 DNA sequence: TGCAGCGTTGAGGACCGCGAGAAGAAAGGGGCATATGGCTACACCTTC. It codes for CSVEDREKKGAYGYTF.

The chain couples TRBV7-9 to TRBJ2-5; 7 bases align to TRBD2. CDR1 SEHNR and CDR2 FQNEAQ come from the germline V gene (reference sequence). With 1 base clipped from V and 4 bases from J, the junction kept 3 bases outside the gene matches. This CDR3 region has 14 residues. The CDR3 loop reads CASSLGRESETQYF. Here the CDR3 DNA reads TGTGCCAGCAGCTTAGGGCGGGAGTCAGAGACCCAGTACTTC.

The gene calls are TRBV5-6 and TRBJ2-1, with TRBD2 matching over 10 bases. The CDR3 sequence is 16 residues long. Germline CDR1 is SGHDT and CDR2 is YYEEEE. V was pared by 2 bases and J by 3 bases, with 5 bases of the junction left unmatched. The CDR3: CASSFRTSGYYNEQFF. CDR3 coding DNA: TGTGCCAGCAGCTTCCGGACTAGCGGATACTACAATGAGCAGTTCTTC. The full variable domain, in which reference TRBV5-6 and TRBJ2-1 provide the parts outside the CDR3, is DAGVTQSPTHLIKTRGQQVTLRCSPKSGHDTVSWYQQALGQGPQFIFQYYEEEERQRGNFPDRFSGHQFPNYSSELNVNALLLGDSALYLCASSFRTSGYYNEQFFGPGTRLTVL.

Of note for this clone: A much larger clone is a single base away; this may be a read error. The same CDR3 also results from other DNA sequences found in this sample. The chain couples TRBV7-6 to TRBJ2-7; D gene ambiguous. This CDR3 has 13 amino acids. Trimming cost V 5 bases and J 3 bases, with 11 bases left between them. CDR1 and CDR2 (germline): SGHVS, FNYEAQ. The CDR3 sequence: CASSLGPNYEQYF. As DNA, the CDR3 is TGTGCCAGCAGCCTCGGCCCAAACTACGAGCAGTACTTC.

The chain has TRBV4-2 and TRBJ2-3; 7 nucleotides match TRBD2. Losses at the gene ends were 4 bases for V and 3 bases for J; bases not matched to a gene: 10. CDR3 length: 16 amino acids. CDR1 LGHNA and CDR2 YNFKEQ come from the germline V gene. The CDR3 is CASSPLAGALTDTQYF. The CDR3 DNA is TGTGCCAGCAGCCCCCTGGCGGGAGCGTTAACAGATACGCAGTATTTT.

The chain combines TRBV29-1 with TRBJ1-5; D is unresolved. V was clipped by 5 bases and J by 3 bases, with 8 bases between them. CDR3 length equals 12 residues. Germline values: CDR1 SQVTM, CDR2 ANQGSEA. The CDR3 here is CSVMADNQPQHF. DNA of the CDR3: TGCAGCGTTATGGCAGACAATCAGCCCCAGCATTTT.

V and J are TRBV5-6 and TRBJ1-2, with unresolved D. Germline CDR1 and CDR2: SGHDT and YYEEEE. The CDR3 is made up of 19 amino acids. V lost 1 base and J 2 bases, leaving 24 bases between the germline ends. In nucleotides, the CDR3 is TGTGCCAGCAGCTTGTATTTGTTGTGGGCAACCCGGTGGAACTATGGCTACACCTTC. Encoded protein: CASSLYLLWATRWNYGYTF.

The chain has TRBV18 and TRBJ1-2; D is uncertain. Trimming cost V 0 bases and J 6 bases, with 8 bases left between them. This CDR3 region has 13 residues. Germline V CDR1 and CDR2: KGHSH, LQKENI. The chain's CDR3 is CASSPPPGHGYTF. The CDR3 nucleotides read TGTGCCAGCTCACCACCCCCAGGACATGGCTACACCTTC.

This clone appeared a few times. The chain's CDR3 is CSARGTEIQYF. The CDR3 DNA reads TGCAGTGCTAGAGGGACAGAAATACAGTACTTC. The rearrangement joins TRBV20-1 to TRBJ2-7, with D maybe TRBD1 (6 bases). This CDR3 spans 11 amino acids. V was pared by 1 base and J by 10 bases, with 11 bases between. Germline V gene sequence: CDR1 DFQATT, CDR2 SNEGSKA (reference sequence).

The sample holds a few counts of this clone. The chain is built from TRBV23-1 and TRBJ2-2; perhaps D is TRBD1 or TRBD2 (5 bases each). TRBV23-1 falls under the ORF class, with uncertain function. The CDR3 is 17 residues long. Trimming pared 4 bases from V and 1 base from J, leaving 16 bases between. The CDR3 nucleotides read TGCGCCAGCAGTCTAATGTTTGGGGGACGGAACACCGGGGAGCTGTTTTTT. Its translation: CASSLMFGGRNTGELFF.

The chain uses TRBV11-3 and TRBJ2-5; D tentatively fits TRBD1 or TRBD2 (5 bases each). V lost 4 bases to trimming and J lost 5 bases, with 11 bases between them. CDR3 length equals 13 residues. Germline lookup yields CDR1 SGHNT and CDR2 YENEEA. The DNA for the CDR3 is TGTGCCAGCAGCTCGGGACCTCAGGAGACCCAGTACTTC. This encodes CASSSGPQETQYF.

The chain combines TRBV2 with TRBJ2-1; D perhaps matches TRBD2 (5 bases). The ends were cut back, 3 bases at V and 8 bases at J, with 17 bases in the middle. This CDR3 has 15 amino acids. Germline lookup yields CDR1 SNHLY and CDR2 FYNNEI. This chain's CDR3 is CASSDSLALNDEQFF. The CDR3, as DNA: TGTGCCAGCAGTGATTCGTTAGCGTTAAATGATGAGCAGTTCTTC. The whole variable domain, filled in from reference TRBV2 and TRBJ2-1, reads EPEVTQTPSHQVTQMGQEVILRCVPISNHLYFYWYRQILGQKVEFLVSFYNNEISEKSEIFDDQFSVERPDGSNFTLKIRSTKLEDSAMYFCASSDSLALNDEQFFGPGTRLTVL.

This chain connects TRBV19 to TRBJ2-1; the D gene is possibly TRBD2 (6 bases). There are 11 residues in the CDR3. Germline V gene data show CDR1 as LNHDA and CDR2 as SQIVND (reference sequence). Trimming left V 9 bases short and J 7 bases short, with 10 bases between. The chain's CDR3 is CASDAGNEQFF. For the CDR3, the DNA is TGTGCCAGCGATGCGGGGAATGAGCAGTTCTTC.

V and J are TRBV10-3 and TRBJ2-5, with D perhaps TRBD1 (6 bases). V shed 6 bases and J shed 4 bases, with 15 bases lying between them. The CDR3 runs 14 residues. From germline, CDR1 is ENHRY and CDR2 SYGVKD. The CDR3 DNA sequence: TGTGCCATCAGCCTCAGGGGCGAGGGAGAGACCCAGTACTTC. It yields the protein CAISLRGEGETQYF.

This chain connects TRBV5-4 to TRBJ2-2; D is unclear. The V gene's germline CDR1 is SGHNT and CDR2 YYREEE (reference sequence). Trimming shortened V by 7 bases and J by 2 bases, and 15 bases separated the two germline ends. This CDR3 comprises 15 residues. The CDR3 nucleotides are TGTGCCAGCCGACTTCTCTCGGGCAACACCGGGGAGCTGTTTTTT. Amino acids: CASRLLSGNTGELFF.

This clone was seen a single time. J is TRBJ2-3 and V is TRBV29-1; TRBD1 is a possible D gene (6 bases). The CDR3 has 12 amino acids. CDR1 and CDR2 (germline): SQVTM, ANQGSEA. Trimming left V 3 bases short and J 4 bases short, with 8 bases between. CDR3 loop: CSVDQGSDTQYF. CDR3 coding DNA: TGCAGCGTTGACCAGGGGTCAGATACGCAGTATTTT.

This chain links TRBV11-3 with TRBJ2-5; no clear D gene. V lost 5 bases and J lost 0, with 7 bases in between. Per germline, CDR1 SGHNT and CDR2 YENEEA. The CDR3 consists of 13 residues. In DNA, the CDR3 is TGTGCCAGCAGCGCCATTCACCAAGAGACCCAGTACTTC. Its translation: CASSAIHQETQYF. Together with reference TRBV11-3 and TRBJ2-5, the CDR3 gives the full variable domain: EAGVVQSPRYKIIEKKQPVAFWCNPISGHNTLYWYLQNLGQGPELLIRYENEEAVDDSQLPKDRFSAERLKGVDSTLKIQPAELGDSAVYLCASSAIHQETQYFGPGTRLLVL.

The chain uses TRBV6-4 and TRBJ2-7; possibly TRBD2 for D (6 bases). Germline-derived CDR1 and CDR2 are MRHNA and SNTAGT. Trimming removed 7 bases at V and 3 bases at J, with 25 bases between. The CDR3 is 17 residues long. The DNA for the CDR3 is TGTGCCAGCAAAGTTTCCCGAGCGGGCCGGGGGTTCTACGAGCAGTACTTC. Translating gives CASKVSRAGRGFYEQYF.

The V call is TRBV10-3, the J call TRBJ1-1, with D tentatively TRBD1 (6 bases). Germline lookup yields CDR1 ENHRY and CDR2 SYGVKD. The CDR3 runs 14 residues. Trimming removed 5 bases from V and 6 bases from J, with 16 bases in between. The CDR3 spells CAISPRGSSAEAFF. The CDR3 DNA reads as TGTGCCATCAGTCCTAGGGGGTCCTCAGCTGAAGCTTTCTTT.